What follows are 21 T cell receptor beta chains derived from one specimen sequenced in a study of blood T cell repertoires in COVID-19. Sequencing was performed with immunoSEQ multiplex PCR; in TCRdb, only in-frame clones are kept and a portion is missing. The repertoire includes about 670,000 clones, 80% to 90% of them detected once, and 0.2% to 0.3% sits in the top ten. The sequenced material came from peripheral blood. The receptor set was obtained from a woman aged 18-29 years with acute or convalescent COVID-19.

This rearrangement joins TRBV5-1 to TRBJ1-4; TRBD1 matches at 10 bases. With 3 bases clipped from V and 7 bases from J, the junction kept 6 bases outside the gene matches. The CDR3 is 15 residues long. In germline, CDR1 is SGHRS, CDR2 YFSETQ. CDR3 nucleotides: TGCGCCAGCAGCTACGCCGGGACAGGGGCTGAAAAACTGTTTTTT. Translated, it gives CASSYAGTGAEKLFF.

This clone was seen once. The CDR3 here is CASSLQPGSYNEQFF. CDR3 coding DNA: TGTGCCAGCAGCTTACAACCGGGCTCCTACAATGAGCAGTTCTTC. The chain links TRBV7-3 to TRBJ2-1, with D unclear. The CDR3 covers 15 residues. Germline V lookup: CDR1 SGHTA, CDR2 FQGTGA. Deletions cut 2 bases from V and 0 bases from J, with 8 bases between.

The J gene is TRBJ1-1, the V gene TRBV19; 9 positions agree with TRBD1. The CDR3 covers 15 residues. Per germline, CDR1 LNHDA and CDR2 SQIVND (reference sequence). The trim removed 5 bases at V and 5 bases at J, leaving 9 bases unmatched. The CDR3 region is CASSPPGTGRTEAFF. The CDR3 nucleotides are TGTGCCAGTAGTCCCCCCGGGACAGGGCGGACTGAAGCTTTCTTT.

A single count supports this clone. The J gene is TRBJ1-2, the V gene TRBV5-4; the D gene is possibly TRBD1 (5 bases). The CDR3 has 14 residues. Germline V gene lookup returns CDR1 SGHNT and CDR2 YYREEE (reference sequence). With 0 bases removed from V and 6 bases from J, the gap between germline ends came to 12 bases. The CDR3 DNA follows: TGTGCCAGCAGCTTGGAAGGGGTTAGCCATGGCTACACCTTC. This sequence encodes CASSLEGVSHGYTF.

This chain links TRBV5-1 with TRBJ1-2; 7 bases match TRBD1. The ends lost 4 bases at V and 2 bases at J; junction bases unmatched: 2. This CDR3 is 13 amino acids long. Looked up from germline, CDR1 is SGHRS and CDR2 is YFSETQ. The CDR3: CASSKDRNYGYTF. CDR3 DNA: TGCGCCAGCAGCAAGGACAGGAACTATGGCTACACCTTC.

The chain employs TRBV3-1 (or the pseudogene TRBV3-2) and TRBJ2-7, with D possibly TRBD2 on 6 matching bases. Germline assignment: CDR1 LGHDT and CDR2 YNNKEL (reference sequence). V was pared by 7 bases and J by 2 bases, with 18 bases between. The CDR3 is made up of 15 amino acids. CDR3 bases: TGTGCCAGCACTGGAGGGGCAGGTGGGCCCTACGAGCAGTACTTC. Amino acids: CASTGGAGGPYEQYF.

The V gene is TRBV5-6, the J gene TRBJ2-7; 10 positions match TRBD1. There are 15 residues in the CDR3. Germline CDR1 and CDR2: SGHDT and YYEEEE. Trimming at V came to 4 bases and at J to 3 bases, leaving 7 bases not matched to a gene. The CDR3 protein is CASSQARTGGYEQYF. CDR3 nucleotide sequence: TGTGCCAGCAGCCAAGCCCGGACAGGGGGCTACGAGCAGTACTTC.

V and J are TRBV9 and TRBJ1-1; 7 bases match TRBD1. CDR3 length: 15 residues. Germline V gene lookup returns CDR1 SGDLS and CDR2 YYNGEE. The V gene end was trimmed by 5 bases and the J gene end by 2 bases; junction bases not matched to a gene: 9. The CDR3: CASSKKQGLNTEAFF. CDR3 nucleotide sequence: TGTGCCAGCAGTAAAAAACAGGGGTTAAACACTGAAGCTTTCTTT.

This chain uses TRBV6-5 with TRBJ1-1; TRBD1 is a possible D gene (6 bases). This CDR3 is 15 amino acids long. With 6 bases removed from V and 4 bases from J, the gap between germline ends came to 18 bases. Germline-derived CDR1 and CDR2 are MNHEY and SVGAGI. CDR3 DNA: TGTGCCAGCAGCGCTCCCCGGGGGGGGCTCACTGAAGCTTTCTTT. Translating gives CASSAPRGGLTEAFF.

The CDR3 DNA follows: TGTGCCAGCACCCGTTGGGGGGTGGACACTGAAGCTTTCTTT. Translated, it gives CASTRWGVDTEAFF. The V call is TRBV13, the J call TRBJ1-1; perhaps TRBD1 as D (5 bases). V was clipped by 7 bases and J by 3 bases, with 15 bases between them. CDR1 and CDR2 from the germline V gene are PRHDT and FYEKMQ (reference sequence). CDR3 length: 14 residues. Full variable domain (remainder filled in from reference TRBV13 and TRBJ1-1): AAGVIQSPRHLIKEKRETATLKCYPIPRHDTVYWYQQGPGQDPQFLISFYEKMQSDKGSIPDRFSAQQFSDYHSELNMSSLELGDSALYFCASTRWGVDTEAFFGQGTRLTVV.

The chain joins TRBV4-3 to TRBJ1-6; 9 positions match TRBD1. The V and J ends lost 4 bases and 8 bases, in that order; junction bases with no gene match: 6. The CDR3 spans 15 residues. Germline CDR1 and CDR2: LGHNA and YSLEER. CDR3 DNA: TGCGCCAGCAGCCCTGGCAGGGACAGGGATTCACCCCTCCACTTT. It encodes CASSPGRDRDSPLHF.

The chain couples TRBV6-5 to TRBJ2-2; 7 nucleotides agree with TRBD1. This CDR3 comprises 15 residues. The V segment lost 3 bases and the J segment 4 bases; nucleotides outside the gene matches: 5. The germline V gene has CDR1 MNHEY and CDR2 SVGAGI. The CDR3 is CASSYEGAGTGELFF. CDR3 coding DNA: TGTGCCAGCAGTTATGAGGGGGCAGGCACCGGGGAGCTGTTTTTT.

The V gene is TRBV10-3, the J gene TRBJ1-1; D is undetermined. Per germline, CDR1 ENHRY and CDR2 SYGVKD. This CDR3 comprises 13 residues. V lost 7 bases to trimming and J lost 6 bases, with 15 bases between them. This chain's CDR3 is CAINVDPSAEAFF. As DNA, the CDR3 is TGTGCCATCAACGTAGATCCTAGTGCTGAAGCTTTCTTT.

This chain uses TRBV4-1 with TRBJ2-2; 8 nucleotides line up with TRBD1. With V trimmed by 5 bases and J by 8 bases, 10 bases remained unmatched. The V gene's germline CDR1 is MGHRA and CDR2 YSYEKL. This CDR3 spans 15 amino acids. CDR3 sequence: CASSSGQGEWGELFF. The CDR3 coding sequence is TGCGCCAGCAGCTCCGGACAGGGCGAATGGGGGGAGCTGTTTTTT.

This clone was counted once. This chain links TRBV7-2 with TRBJ1-2, with 8 nucleotides matching TRBD1. Germline-derived CDR1 and CDR2 are SGHTA and FQGNSA. The CDR3 spans 15 residues. V lost 5 bases to trimming and J lost 3 bases; unmatched junction nucleotides: 8. The CDR3 here is CASSTPGQAHYGYTF. CDR3 in DNA: TGTGCCAGCAGCACTCCGGGACAGGCTCACTATGGCTACACCTTC.

J is TRBJ2-1 and V is TRBV5-6; D not resolved. Germline V gene sequence: CDR1 SGHDT, CDR2 YYEEEE. V dropped 4 bases and J dropped 0 bases, with 17 bases sitting between them. This CDR3 comprises 17 residues. The CDR3 loop is CASSLRISPSSYNEQFF. In DNA, the CDR3 is TGTGCCAGCAGCCTCCGGATCTCCCCTAGCTCCTACAATGAGCAGTTCTTC.

This rearrangement joins TRBV5-1 to TRBJ1-2, with 9 bases fitting TRBD1. Germline trimming cut 2 bases from V and 6 bases from J; bases unmatched to any gene: 11. Germline assignment: CDR1 SGHRS and CDR2 YFSETQ. The CDR3 contains 16 residues. CDR3 bases: TGCGCCAGCAGCTTAACCCCTGGACAGGGGTGGAATGGCTACACCTTC. Its protein is CASSLTPGQGWNGYTF.

The chain employs TRBV12-5 and TRBJ1-5; TRBD1 aligns across 8 bases. Germline CDR1 reads LGHNT; CDR2 reads FRNRAP. V shed 4 bases, J shed 7 bases, and the junction held 12 bases outside the gene matches. The CDR3 is 16 residues long. The CDR3 region has the DNA TGTGCTAGTGGTTCCCCCTTGGACAGGGCCTTACAGCCCCAGCATTTT. Amino acids: CASGSPLDRALQPQHF. Together with reference TRBV12-5 and TRBJ1-5, the CDR3 gives the full variable domain: DARVTQTPRHKVTEMGQEVTMRCQPILGHNTVFWYRQTMMQGLELLAYFRNRAPLDDSGMPKDRFSAEMPDATLATLKIQPSEPRDSAVYFCASGSPLDRALQPQHFGDGTRLSIL.

The chain links TRBV6-2 or TRBV6-3 to TRBJ1-1; 9 bases match TRBD1. This CDR3 spans 14 amino acids. CDR1 MNHEY and CDR2 SVGEGT come from the germline V gene. Trimming removed 5 bases from V and 10 bases from J; junction bases left unmatched: 11. The CDR3 sequence: CASSPTDRGITAFF. The CDR3 coding sequence is TGTGCCAGCAGTCCCACCGACAGGGGGATTACAGCTTTCTTT.

The J gene is TRBJ1-1, the V gene TRBV7-3; TRBD1 might be the D (6 bases). This CDR3 contains 13 residues. V dropped 8 bases and J dropped 1 base, with 11 bases sitting between them. The germline gives CDR1 SGHTA, CDR2 FQGTGA. CDR3 residues: CASGRQENTEAFF. DNA for the CDR3: TGTGCCAGCGGCAGACAGGAGAACACTGAAGCTTTCTTT.

The chain has TRBV6-6 and TRBJ2-7; possibly TRBD1 for D (5 bases). CDR1 MNHNY and CDR2 SVGAGI come from the germline V gene (reference sequence). Deletions cut 6 bases from V and 2 bases from J, with 20 bases between. The CDR3 extends over 16 amino acids. CDR3 DNA sequence: TGTGCCAGCAGAGCGACAGAAACCTACTCTCCCTACGAGCAGTACTTC. Translation gives CASRATETYSPYEQYF.